Sequencing of this T cell receptor (beta chain) was carried out in a study of prognosis after radiotherapy for stage I lung cancer. The overall study: After radiotherapy, distant metastases were seen in four patients (median 7 months), and no significant progression was seen in around 16.

This clonotype was detected many times. V was cut by 2 bases and J by 0 bases, with 8 bases left in between. The CDR3 loop spans 14 amino acids. The germline V gene has CDR1 SGHTA and CDR2 FQGNSA. The authors amplified TCR beta CDR3 from genomic DNA using two-round multiplex PCR. Every TRBV and TRBJ gene had its own specific primer in first-round PCR. A single record per CDR3 protein comes from TCRdb applying MiXCR to the multiplex PCR reads. The sample contains some 35,000 distinct CDR3 sequences, approximately 35% of which appear only once. Sequenced here: PBMCs, sampled before or after stereotactic body radiation therapy (not recorded which). The TCR was taken from a donor over 45 with non-small cell lung cancer. The chain combines TRBV7-2 with TRBJ2-7; no definite D call. CDR3 in amino acids: CASSLTLSSYEQYF. The DNA of the CDR3 is TGTGCCAGCAGCTTAACGTTAAGCTCCTACGAGCAGTACTTC.